Listed here is a single TCR beta chain. The specificity of this receptor is unknown. Base qualities are not at hand, and no much larger clone is one base apart. The entry originates in a study of TIL therapy for anti-PD-1-resistant metastatic lung cancer (dated by TCRdb to the early 2020s). For context, the study as a whole: A median age of approximately 55 years (range about 38-80) and a median tumor PD-L1 proportion score of roughly 6% were recorded among enrolled patients. Most of the cohort had lung adenocarcinoma, a handful of tumors were EGFR-mutant and two were ALK-rearranged, and half of the patients were current or former smokers. A median non-synonymous tumor mutation burden of roughly 1.4 mutations per megabase was determined across the cohort by whole-exome sequencing. T cell receptor beta sequencing of tumor and peripheral blood was used to follow clonotypes across the tumor, the expanded TIL product and serial blood samples. What the research found in general, with its limitations: The cohort was highly selected, including more treatment-naive, never-smoker and oncogene-addicted patients than is typical, which limits generalizability. The study protocol defined all tumor marker inferences as exploratory. Clonal turnover during TIL culture was high, and many clones enriched in the product were not detected in the baseline tumor, suggesting clonal contraction rather than faithful expansion. Higher clonality and lower diversity were observed in expanded TIL cultures than in baseline intratumoral T cells (median clonality roughly 6% vs 31%, p < 0.0001).

Interpreted using the paper, the time point label stands for: pre-treatment sample, taken before nivolumab and TIL therapy. Excised metastases, mostly pleural nodules or supraclavicular lymph nodes, were used as baseline tumor samples and were taken from the same resection from which TIL were grown. Tumors were collected before any PD-1/PD-L1 blockade, after which patients were given nivolumab, and patients who progressed were given lymphodepletion, an infusion of expanded TIL and IL-2. A phase I trial run at two centers enrolled adults with stage 4 NSCLC between 2017 and early 2020. Samples came from a single-arm, open-label phase I trial of tumor-infiltrating lymphocyte therapy with nivolumab in advanced non-small cell lung cancer. For each resected tumor, portions were snap-frozen in liquid nitrogen and kept at -80 degrees C. Tumor regions of interest were chosen on H&E sections by laser-capture macrodissection, pulverized into about 15 mg aliquots, and extracted with Qiagen Allprep kits.

TCR beta CDR3 regions were amplified from genomic DNA with the immunoSEQ v3 hsTCRB kit using bias-controlled multiplex PCR. An Illumina NextSeq 500 was used to sequence the TCR libraries, reaching 1.5 million to 2 million read pairs at survey level or about 4.5-6 million at deep level. In the source study's methods: V, D and J genes were assigned, non-productive sequences were removed, and clonality was reported by immunoSEQ Analyzer software. Repertoires of infused TIL and blood were compared using productive Simpson clonality and the Morisita overlap index of productive TRB rearrangements. Sourced from immuneACCESS, this table was stored by TCRdb with only in-frame sequences that have V and J called. A share of the clones is absent; for the studies checked, an unresolved V gene accounts for under half, and the remainder has no known explanation. V, J and clone size reflect that table, while D and trimming were determined from the DNA. The sample yields roughly 28,000 clones; about 63% were counted once. The ten top clones hold roughly a sixth of the sample.

The germline V gene supplies CDR1 MGHDK and CDR2 SYGVNS. V gives up 2 bases and J gives up 9 bases, and the segment between their germline ends measures 11 bases. The CDR3 holds 12 amino acids from the cysteine to the phenylalanine. CDR3 DNA only is kept here, 36 bases in frame from base 1. The V and J segments used are TRBV25-1 and TRBJ2-7; TRBD1 is possibly the D segment (5 matching bases). This sample comprised tumor tissue, obtained at baseline. The receptor was derived from a woman between 30 and 80 years old with non-small cell lung cancer. The bases are TGTGCCAGCAGTGAAGCAGGGCTCGGGCAGTACTTC. It specifies CASSEAGLGQYF.